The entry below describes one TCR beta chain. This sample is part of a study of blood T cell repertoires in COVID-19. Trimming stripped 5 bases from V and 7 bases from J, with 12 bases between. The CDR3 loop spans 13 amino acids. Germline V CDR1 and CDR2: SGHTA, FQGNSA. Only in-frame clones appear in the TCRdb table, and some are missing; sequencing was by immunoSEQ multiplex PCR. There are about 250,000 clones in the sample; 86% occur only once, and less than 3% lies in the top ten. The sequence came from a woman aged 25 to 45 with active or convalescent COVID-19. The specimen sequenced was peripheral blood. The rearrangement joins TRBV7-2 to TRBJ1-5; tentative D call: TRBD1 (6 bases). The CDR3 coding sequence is TGTGCCAGCAGCCCCCAGGGGATCCAGCCCCAGCATTTT. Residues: CASSPQGIQPQHF.